This T cell receptor beta chain was captured in a study of T cell responses to AZD1222 COVID-19 vaccine. Study-level results: Repertoire collection took place solely once the T cell response had peaked. The study found Spike-specific TCR breadth and depth rose after two AZD1222 doses. Within unmutated variant regions lay the reported targets of nearly half of spike-specific TCRs. Spike-wide vaccine-associated CD4 TCRs dominated at 160-218 and 743-854.

Of note for this clone: Its antigen is undetermined.

Here immunoSEQ multiplex PCR was the method, and the copy in TCRdb shows in-frame clones only, minus some. This table has 150,000 or so clones, approximately 78% appearing once. The receptor was derived from an adult in good health. The specimen comprised peripheral blood, sampled on day 0 of MenACWY control vaccination.

The CDR3 loop reads CASSRPDGGTEAFF. CDR3 coding DNA: TGTGCCAGCAGCCGTCCCGACGGCGGGACTGAAGCTTTCTTT. This chain connects TRBV5-4 to TRBJ1-1; D remains ambiguous. Germline CDR1 and CDR2: SGHNT and YYREEE (reference sequence). V lost 4 bases to trimming and J lost 5 bases, with 15 bases between them. The CDR3 is 14 residues long.